This T cell receptor beta chain emerged from a study of blood T cell repertoires in COVID-19. Data came from immunoSEQ multiplex PCR; TCRdb stores just in-frame clones and leaves some out. Among about 79,000 clones listed, approximately 90% were seen once. The sample consisted of peripheral blood. The origin of this receptor is a man in his sixties or seventies with active or convalescent COVID-19.

The CDR3 protein is CASSHNRGPYNEQFF. CDR3 DNA sequence: TGTGCCAGTAGCCATAACAGGGGTCCCTACAATGAGCAGTTCTTC. V usage is TRBV19 and J usage is TRBJ2-1; TRBD1 matches 7 bases. After removal of 6 bases from V and 2 bases from J, the junction contained 7 bases not matched to a gene. Per the germline V gene, CDR1 is LNHDA and CDR2 is SQIVND (reference sequence). The CDR3 sequence is 15 residues long.